The TCR beta chain under discussion was sequenced for a study of blood T cell repertoires in COVID-19. Whole-study context: The study drew acute and convalescent COVID-19 samples from the United States, Italy and Spain. T cells, B-cell-depleted T cells, or PBMCs provided the cDNA or gDNA that served as material.

CDR3 size: 13 residues. Germline V gene lookup returns CDR1 SGHTA and CDR2 FQGTGA. Trimming shortened V by 8 bases and J by 4 bases, and 12 bases separated the two germline ends. This clone was found once. Seattle cases were enrolled at active infection and followed longitudinally. Authors' methods: Reference gene primers were amplified, and this amplification served to estimate nucleated cell counts. The table came from immunoSEQ multiplex PCR; TCRdb's copy has only in-frame clones and leaves some out. That table supplies the V and J calls and clone size; D and trimming were determined from the DNA. In the table there are about 340,000 clones, about 90% of which are singletons.

This TCR was recovered from a woman aged 70-85 years with COVID-19, enrolled during active disease. The chain joins TRBV7-3 to TRBJ1-5, with a weak D call TRBD1 (6 bases). The sequenced sample consisted of peripheral blood. CDR3 DNA: TGTGCCAGCTCGGCAGGGGTAAATCAGCCCCAGCATTTT. Its translation: CASSAGVNQPQHF.